These 5 T cell receptor beta chains came from one sample sequenced in a study of T cells in Graves' hyperthyroidism and ophthalmopathy. Amplified TCR beta CDR3 regions came from RNA transcripts. The HTBI primer set was used in a first-round RT-PCR of the TCR CDR3. TCRdb reprocessed the multiplex PCR reads with MiXCR, giving one entry per CDR3 protein. The sample lists about 290,000 distinct CDR3 sequences, around 15% occurring once. Sequences were obtained from blood. The receptor source for this set is a woman between 40 and 50 years old with Graves' hyperthyroidism.

This clonotype was detected ten times or more. This chain connects TRBV28 to TRBJ2-7; 8 nucleotides match TRBD2. The J segment lost 3 bases and the V segment lost 7 bases, leaving 11 bases of the junction unmatched. Germline V gene sequence: CDR1 MDHEN, CDR2 SYDVKM. There are 15 residues in the CDR3. CDR3 in amino acids: CASTNRRGGGYEQYF. The CDR3 DNA sequence: TGTGCCAGCACCAATCGCCGGGGGGGGGGCTACGAGCAGTACTTC.

This clonotype was seen repeatedly, ten times or more. The CDR3 DNA reads as TGTGCCAGCAGCTTTAGCGGGACGTACAATGAGCAGTTCTTC. Translating it yields CASSFSGTYNEQFF. The chain uses TRBV7-4 and TRBJ2-1, with 8 bases matching TRBD2. Germline V gene sequence: CDR1 SGHVT, CDR2 SQSDAQ. CDR3 length: 14 amino acids. With V trimmed by 3 bases and J by 4 bases, 2 bases remained unmatched.

This clonotype was counted many times. The chain employs TRBV5-8 and TRBJ2-5; 7 nucleotides match TRBD1. The V gene's germline CDR1 is SGHTS and CDR2 YDEGEE. This CDR3 region has 14 residues. The junction had 4 bases not matched to a gene; V was cut back by 0 bases and J by 5 bases. CDR3 residues: CASSLAGGSETQYF. CDR3 DNA: TGTGCCAGCAGCTTGGCAGGGGGTTCGGAGACCCAGTACTTC.

CDR3 bases: TGTGCCAGCAGTTTACCCCAGACAGGGAACTATGGCTACACCTTC. This sequence encodes CASSLPQTGNYGYTF. V usage is TRBV28 and J usage is TRBJ1-2; TRBD1 matches 7 bases. The CDR3 covers 15 residues. J lost 2 bases, V lost 2 bases, and 5 bases had no gene match. CDR1 is MDHEN, CDR2 SYDVKM, per germline.

The V call is TRBV5-5, the J call TRBJ2-3, with D tentatively TRBD2 (6 bases). The CDR3 is made up of 14 amino acids. Germline assignment: CDR1 SGHKS and CDR2 YYEKEE (reference sequence). Trimming pared 7 bases from V and 3 bases from J, leaving 15 bases between. In nucleotides, the CDR3 is TGTGCCAGCCCTGGGCCAGCGGGTACAGATACGCAGTATTTT. It translates to CASPGPAGTDTQYF.